This record looks at one T cell receptor beta chain sequence and its context. CDR1 is SEHNR, CDR2 FQNEAQ, per germline (reference sequence). With 5 bases removed from V and 5 bases from J, the gap between germline ends came to 15 bases. CDR3 length: 14 residues. The sample originates from a study of PD-1 blockade in classical Hodgkin lymphoma. Every patient relapsed after autologous stem cell transplantation, and brentuximab vedotin exposure varied. Libraries were prepared by immunoSEQ multiplex PCR; TCRdb keeps only in-frame clonotypes and omits some of them. The sample carries 65,000 to 95,000 clones, 89% recorded once.

The chain combines TRBV7-9 with TRBJ2-5; no reliable D call. Specimen: peripheral blood mononuclear cells (PBMCs), collected at baseline. This receptor was identified in a human donor with classical Hodgkin lymphoma. Here the CDR3 DNA reads TGTGCCAGCAGCCCTACCACAGCGTGGGAGACCCAGTACTTC. Translating it yields CASSPTTAWETQYF.